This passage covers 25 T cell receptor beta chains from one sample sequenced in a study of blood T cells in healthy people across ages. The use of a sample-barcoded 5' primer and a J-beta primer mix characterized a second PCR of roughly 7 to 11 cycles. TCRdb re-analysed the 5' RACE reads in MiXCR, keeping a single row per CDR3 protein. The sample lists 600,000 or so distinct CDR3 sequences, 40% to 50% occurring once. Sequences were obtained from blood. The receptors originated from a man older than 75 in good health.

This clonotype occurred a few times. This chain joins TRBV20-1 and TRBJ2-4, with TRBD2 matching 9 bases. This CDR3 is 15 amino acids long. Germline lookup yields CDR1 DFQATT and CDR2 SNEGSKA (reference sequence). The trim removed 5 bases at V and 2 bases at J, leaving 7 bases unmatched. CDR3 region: CSAHLSGRTKNIQYF. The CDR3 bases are TGCAGTGCTCACCTTAGCGGGAGAACCAAAAACATTCAGTACTTC.

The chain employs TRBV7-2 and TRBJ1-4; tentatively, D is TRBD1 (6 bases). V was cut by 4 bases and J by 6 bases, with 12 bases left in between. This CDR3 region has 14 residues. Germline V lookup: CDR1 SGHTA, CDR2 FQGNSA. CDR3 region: CASSWRGGDEKLFF. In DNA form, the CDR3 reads TGTGCCAGCAGCTGGAGGGGGGGGGATGAAAAACTGTTTTTT. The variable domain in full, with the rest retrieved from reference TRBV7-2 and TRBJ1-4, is GAGVSQSPSNKVTEKGKDVELRCDPISGHTALYWYRQSLGQGLEFLIYFQGNSAPDKSGLPSDRFSAERTGGSVSTLTIQRTQQEDSAVYLCASSWRGGDEKLFFGSGTQLSVL.

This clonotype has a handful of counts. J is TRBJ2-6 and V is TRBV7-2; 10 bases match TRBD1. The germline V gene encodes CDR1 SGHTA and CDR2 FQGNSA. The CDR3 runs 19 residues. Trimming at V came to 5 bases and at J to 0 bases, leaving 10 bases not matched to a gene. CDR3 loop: CASSQSGTGVLSGANVLTF. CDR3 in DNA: TGTGCCAGCAGCCAAAGCGGGACAGGGGTTCTCTCTGGGGCCAACGTCCTGACTTTC.

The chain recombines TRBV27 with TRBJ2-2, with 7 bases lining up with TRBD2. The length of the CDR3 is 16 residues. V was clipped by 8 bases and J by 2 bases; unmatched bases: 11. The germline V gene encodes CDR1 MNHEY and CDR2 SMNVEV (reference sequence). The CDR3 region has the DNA TGTGCCAGCCTAGAGGCGGCTAGCGGAAACACCGGGGAGCTGTTTTTT. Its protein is CASLEAASGNTGELFF.

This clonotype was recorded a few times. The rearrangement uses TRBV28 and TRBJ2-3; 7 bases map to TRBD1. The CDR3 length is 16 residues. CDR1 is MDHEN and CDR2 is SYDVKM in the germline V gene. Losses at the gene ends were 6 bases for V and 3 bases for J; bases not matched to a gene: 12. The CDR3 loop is CASRQGKRIGTDTQYF. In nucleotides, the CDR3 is TGTGCCAGCAGACAGGGGAAGCGGATTGGGACAGATACGCAGTATTTT.

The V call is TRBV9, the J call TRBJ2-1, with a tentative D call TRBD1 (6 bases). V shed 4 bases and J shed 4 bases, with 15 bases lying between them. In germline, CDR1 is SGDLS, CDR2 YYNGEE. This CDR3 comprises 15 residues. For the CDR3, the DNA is TGTGCCAGCAGCCCCCAGCAGGGGTCTTACAATGAGCAGTTCTTC. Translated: CASSPQQGSYNEQFF.

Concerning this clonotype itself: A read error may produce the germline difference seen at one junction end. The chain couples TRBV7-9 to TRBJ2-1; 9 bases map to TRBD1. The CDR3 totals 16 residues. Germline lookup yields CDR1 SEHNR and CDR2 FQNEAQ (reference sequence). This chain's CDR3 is CASSLEGTGSYNGQFF. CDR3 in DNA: TGTGCCAGCAGCTTAGAAGGGACAGGGTCCTACAATGGGCAGTTCTTC.

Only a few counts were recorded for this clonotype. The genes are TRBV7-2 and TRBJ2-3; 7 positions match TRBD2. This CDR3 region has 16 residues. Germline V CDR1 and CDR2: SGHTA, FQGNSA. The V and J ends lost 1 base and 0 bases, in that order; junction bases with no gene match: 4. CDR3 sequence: CASSLGGSGSTDTQYF. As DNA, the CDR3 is TGTGCCAGCAGCTTAGGAGGTAGCGGGAGCACAGATACGCAGTATTTT. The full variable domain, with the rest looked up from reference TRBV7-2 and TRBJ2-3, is GAGVSQSPSNKVTEKGKDVELRCDPISGHTALYWYRQSLGQGLEFLIYFQGNSAPDKSGLPSDRFSAERTGGSVSTLTIQRTQQEDSAVYLCASSLGGSGSTDTQYFGPGTRLTVL.

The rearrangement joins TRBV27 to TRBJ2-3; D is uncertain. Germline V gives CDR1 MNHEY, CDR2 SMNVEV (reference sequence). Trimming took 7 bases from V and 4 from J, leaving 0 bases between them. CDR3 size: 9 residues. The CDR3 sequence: CASTDTQYF. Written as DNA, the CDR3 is TGTGCCAGCACAGATACGCAGTATTTT.

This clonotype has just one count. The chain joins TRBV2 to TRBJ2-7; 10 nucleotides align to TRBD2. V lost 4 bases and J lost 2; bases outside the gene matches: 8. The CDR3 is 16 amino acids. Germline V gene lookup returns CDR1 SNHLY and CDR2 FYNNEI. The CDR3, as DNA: TGTGCCAGCAGTGCATTAGCGGGGGGCAACCCCTACGAGCAGTACTTC. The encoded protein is CASSALAGGNPYEQYF. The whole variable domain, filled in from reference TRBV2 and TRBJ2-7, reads EPEVTQTPSHQVTQMGQEVILRCVPISNHLYFYWYRQILGQKVEFLVSFYNNEISEKSEIFDDQFSVERPDGSNFTLKIRSTKLEDSAMYFCASSALAGGNPYEQYFGPGTRLTVT.

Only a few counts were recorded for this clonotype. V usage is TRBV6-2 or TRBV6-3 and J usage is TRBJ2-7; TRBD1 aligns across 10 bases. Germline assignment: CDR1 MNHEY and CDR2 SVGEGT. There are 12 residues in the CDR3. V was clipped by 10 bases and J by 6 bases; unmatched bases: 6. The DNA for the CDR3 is TGTGCCACCCTCTGGGACAGGGGCGAGCAGTACTTC. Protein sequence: CATLWDRGEQYF.

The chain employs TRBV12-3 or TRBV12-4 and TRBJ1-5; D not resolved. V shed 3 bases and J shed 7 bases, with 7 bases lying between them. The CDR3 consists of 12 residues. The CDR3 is CASSLMVQPQHF. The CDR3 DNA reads TGTGCCAGCAGTTTGATGGTGCAGCCCCAGCATTTT.

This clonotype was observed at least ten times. In DNA form, the CDR3 reads TGTGCCAGCAGTTACTCGGGGACAGCGGATGAAAAACTGTTTTTT. It yields the protein CASSYSGTADEKLFF. V gene TRBV6-5 combines with J gene TRBJ1-4, with 7 bases identical to TRBD1. This CDR3 comprises 15 residues. The germline gives CDR1 MNHEY, CDR2 SVGAGI. V trimming: 0 bases; J trimming: 6 bases; junction bases outside the gene matches: 4.

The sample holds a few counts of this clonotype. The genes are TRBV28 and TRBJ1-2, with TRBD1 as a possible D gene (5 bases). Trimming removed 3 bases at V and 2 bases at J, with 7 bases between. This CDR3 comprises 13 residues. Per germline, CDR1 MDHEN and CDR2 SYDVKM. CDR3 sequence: CASSFGDNYGYTF. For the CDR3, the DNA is TGTGCCAGCAGTTTCGGGGACAACTATGGCTACACCTTC.

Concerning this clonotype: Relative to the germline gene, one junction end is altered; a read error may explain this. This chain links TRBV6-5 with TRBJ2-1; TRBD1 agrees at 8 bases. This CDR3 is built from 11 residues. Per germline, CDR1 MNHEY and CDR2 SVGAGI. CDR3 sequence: CANTGGGEQFF. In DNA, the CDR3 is TGTGCCAACACAGGGGGAGGTGAGCAGTTTTTC.

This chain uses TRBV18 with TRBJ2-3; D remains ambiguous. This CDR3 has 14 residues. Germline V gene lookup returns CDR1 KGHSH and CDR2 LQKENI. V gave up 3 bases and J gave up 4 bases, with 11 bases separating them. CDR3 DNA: TGTGCCAGCTCACCGGGGTTAGGCGCAGATACGCAGTATTTT. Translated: CASSPGLGADTQYF. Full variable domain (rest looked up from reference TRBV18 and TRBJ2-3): NAGVMQNPRHLVRRRGQEARLRCSPMKGHSHVYWYRQLPEEGLKFMVYLQKENIIDESGMPKERFSAEFPKEGPSILRIQQVVRGDSAAYFCASSPGLGADTQYFGPGTRLTVL.

In DNA, the CDR3 is TGTGCCAGCAGCTTACCAGGGACTAGCGGGGTGAATGAGCAGTTCTTC. Amino acids: CASSLPGTSGVNEQFF. V is TRBV7-2 and J is TRBJ2-1, with TRBD2 identical over 13 bases. The germline V gene has CDR1 SGHTA and CDR2 FQGNSA. There are 16 residues in the CDR3. Trimming at V came to 2 bases and at J to 7 bases, leaving 5 bases not matched to a gene. The full variable domain, completed using reference TRBV7-2 and TRBJ2-1, is GAGVSQSPSNKVTEKGKDVELRCDPISGHTALYWYRQSLGQGLEFLIYFQGNSAPDKSGLPSDRFSAERTGGSVSTLTIQRTQQEDSAVYLCASSLPGTSGVNEQFFGPGTRLTVL.

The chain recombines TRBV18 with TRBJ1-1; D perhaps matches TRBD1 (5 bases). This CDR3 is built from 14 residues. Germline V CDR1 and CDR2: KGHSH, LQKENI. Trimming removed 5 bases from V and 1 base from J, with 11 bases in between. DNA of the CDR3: TGTGCCAGCTCAGCGGGACTGAGGAACACTGAAGCTTTCTTT. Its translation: CASSAGLRNTEAFF.

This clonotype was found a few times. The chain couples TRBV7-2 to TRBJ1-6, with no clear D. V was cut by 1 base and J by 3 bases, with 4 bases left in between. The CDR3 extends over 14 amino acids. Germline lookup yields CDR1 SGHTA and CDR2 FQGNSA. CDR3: CASSLEYYNSPLHF. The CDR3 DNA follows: TGTGCCAGCAGCTTAGAGTACTATAATTCACCCCTCCACTTT.

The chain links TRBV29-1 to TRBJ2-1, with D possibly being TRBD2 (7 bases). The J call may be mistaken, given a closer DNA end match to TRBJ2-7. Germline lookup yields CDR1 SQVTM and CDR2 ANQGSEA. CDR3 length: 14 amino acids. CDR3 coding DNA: TGCAGCGCCAAGGGGGGGAGCTCCTACAATGAGCAGTACTTC. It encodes CSAKGGSSYNEQYF.

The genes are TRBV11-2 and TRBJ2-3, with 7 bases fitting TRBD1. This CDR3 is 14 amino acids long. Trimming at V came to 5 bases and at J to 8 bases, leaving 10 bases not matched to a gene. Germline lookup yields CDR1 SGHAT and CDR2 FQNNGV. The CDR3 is CASSPPTGPGTQYF. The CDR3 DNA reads TGTGCCAGCAGCCCGCCGACAGGGCCAGGTACGCAGTATTTT.

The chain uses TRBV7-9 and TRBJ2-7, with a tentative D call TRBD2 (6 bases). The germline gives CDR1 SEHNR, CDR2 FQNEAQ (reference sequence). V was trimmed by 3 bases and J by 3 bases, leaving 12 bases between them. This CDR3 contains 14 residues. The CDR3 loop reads CASSLVGSDYEQYF. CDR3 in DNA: TGTGCCAGCAGCTTGGTCGGGAGTGACTACGAGCAGTACTTC.

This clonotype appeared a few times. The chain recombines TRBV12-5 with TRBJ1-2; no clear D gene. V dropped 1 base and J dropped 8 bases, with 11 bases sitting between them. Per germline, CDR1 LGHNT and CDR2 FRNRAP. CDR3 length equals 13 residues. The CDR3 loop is CASGLDGLYGYTF. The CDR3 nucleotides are TGTGCTAGTGGTTTGGACGGGCTCTACGGCTACACCTTC.

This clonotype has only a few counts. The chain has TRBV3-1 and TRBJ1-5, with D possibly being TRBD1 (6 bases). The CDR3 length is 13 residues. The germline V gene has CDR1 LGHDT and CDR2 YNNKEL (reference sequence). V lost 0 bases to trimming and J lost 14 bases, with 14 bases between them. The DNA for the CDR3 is TGTGCCAGCAGCCAAGATAGACAGGCCGGCAAGCATTTT. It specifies CASSQDRQAGKHF.

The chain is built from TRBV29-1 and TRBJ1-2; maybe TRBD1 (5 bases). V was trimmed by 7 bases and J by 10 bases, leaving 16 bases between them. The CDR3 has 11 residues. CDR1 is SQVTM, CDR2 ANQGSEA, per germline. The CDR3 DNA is TGCAGCGGGGGGGGGAGAGACCTCTACACCTTC. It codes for CSGGGRDLYTF.